This TCR beta chain was recorded in a study of cytomegalovirus exposure and HLA in healthy donors. Overall study: As an earlier analysis found, 150 million to 200 million T cells yielded some 120 million unique TCR beta sequences.

Use of 60 Vbeta and 13 Jbeta primers characterized the PCR. Here immunoSEQ multiplex PCR was the method, and the copy in TCRdb shows in-frame clones only, minus some. The table has 150,000 to 200,000 clones, approximately 70% seen once. This clone was observed a few times. The antigen is unknown. In the same sample, other DNA sequences code for this CDR3. The study, taken as a whole, reports: Available immune exposure information covered CMV serostatus only.

Trimming took off 0 bases at V and 4 bases at J, with 6 bases between the two ends. Germline V gene sequence: CDR1 ENHRY, CDR2 SYGVKD. CDR3 length: 13 residues. Healthy individuals who donated bone marrow served as the donors. The receptor was derived from a man aged 35 to 55 in good health and CMV-seropositive. The chain has TRBV10-3 and TRBJ1-1; possible D gene TRBD1, 5 bases. Sequenced sample: PBMCs. CDR3: CAISESQGTEAFF. The DNA of the CDR3 is TGTGCCATCAGTGAGTCCCAGGGCACTGAAGCTTTCTTT.